These 20 T cell receptor beta chains were sequenced from one sample in a study of cytomegalovirus exposure and HLA in healthy donors. 13 Jbeta primers and 60 Vbeta primers were used for the PCR. Sequencing was performed with immunoSEQ multiplex PCR; in TCRdb, only in-frame clones are kept and a portion is missing. Its table records approximately 110,000 clones. The sample was PBMCs. All receptors come from a man in his forties or fifties in good health and CMV-seronegative.

The gene calls are TRBV28 and TRBJ2-7; 13 nucleotides agree with TRBD2. The CDR3 is 15 amino acids. V was clipped by 5 bases and J by 4 bases; unmatched bases: 5. Germline CDR1 is MDHEN and CDR2 is SYDVKM. The CDR3, as DNA: TGTGCCAGCAGTGCGAGACTAGCGGGAGGTTACGAGCAGTACTTC. Protein: CASSARLAGGYEQYF.

The chain combines TRBV7-9 with TRBJ1-1; weak D call: TRBD1 (5 bases). V lost 5 bases, J lost 5 bases, and 21 bases lay in between. From germline, CDR1 is SEHNR and CDR2 FQNEAQ (reference sequence). CDR3 length: 16 amino acids. The CDR3 bases are TGTGCCAGCAGCAAAATTCTGGGGCAGGGTCGGACTGAAGCTTTCTTT. Translated: CASSKILGQGRTEAFF.

The chain couples TRBV6-5 to TRBJ2-4; TRBD2 matches 7 bases. Germline V gene sequence: CDR1 MNHEY, CDR2 SVGAGI. J lost 10 bases, V lost 5 bases, and 8 bases had no gene match. The CDR3 totals 13 residues. CDR3 in amino acids: CASSRLGGIIQYF. The CDR3 DNA is TGTGCCAGCAGTCGCCTCGGGGGGATAATTCAGTACTTC.

V gene TRBV5-4 combines with J gene TRBJ2-3; D possibly corresponds to TRBD2 (7 bases). Trimming removed 4 bases at V and 3 bases at J, with 15 bases between. The germline CDR1 and CDR2 sequences are SGHNT and YYREEE (reference sequence). This CDR3 comprises 15 residues. This chain's CDR3 is CASSLSGGFTDTQYF. The CDR3, as DNA: TGTGCCAGCAGCCTTTCGGGGGGCTTTACAGATACGCAGTATTTT.

This chain links TRBV4-2 with TRBJ1-2, with D tentatively TRBD1 (5 bases). Germline V gene sequence: CDR1 LGHNA, CDR2 YNFKEQ. The CDR3 spans 18 residues. Deletions cut 1 base from V and 0 bases from J, with 18 bases between. The CDR3 DNA follows: TGTGCCAGCAGCCAAGGGATTGTCGGGGGTTCAGCTAACTATGGCTACACCTTC. Its protein product is CASSQGIVGGSANYGYTF.

This rearrangement joins TRBV10-3 to TRBJ2-5; the match to TRBD1 covers 7 bases. The J call is uncertain, as TRBJ2-7 better fits the DNA end. The CDR3 sequence is 15 residues long. Germline CDR1 ENHRY, CDR2 SYGVKD. The chain's CDR3 is CAISEGTEVTYEQYF. The CDR3 DNA is TGTGCCATCAGTGAAGGGACAGAGGTCACCTACGAGCAGTACTTC.

The chain is built from TRBV6-6 and TRBJ2-7, with a possible D match to TRBD1 (6 bases). V gave up 6 bases and J gave up 6 bases, with 15 bases separating them. From germline, CDR1 is MNHNY and CDR2 SVGAGI (reference sequence). The CDR3 runs to 13 residues. This CDR3 reads CASRDSQGGEQYF. CDR3 sequence (DNA): TGTGCCAGCAGGGACTCACAGGGTGGCGAGCAGTACTTC.

The gene calls are TRBV6-5 and TRBJ2-7, with D hard to call. This CDR3 contains 11 residues. V dropped 8 bases and J dropped 3 bases, with 8 bases sitting between them. CDR1 and CDR2 from the germline V gene are MNHEY and SVGAGI. CDR3 in DNA: TGTGCCAGCCGAGGCAGCTACGAGCAGTACTTC. Translating gives CASRGSYEQYF.

The chain joins TRBV10-2 to TRBJ1-1; D call uncertain. The CDR3 runs 14 residues. The V end was cut by 8 bases, the J end by 1 base, with 14 bases between. Germline V gene sequence: CDR1 WSHSY, CDR2 SAAADI. CDR3 loop: CASLTGEANTEAFF. DNA for the CDR3: TGCGCCAGCCTCACCGGGGAGGCGAACACTGAAGCTTTCTTT.

The chain is built from TRBV5-1 and TRBJ1-1; 10 nucleotides agree with TRBD1. V shed 4 bases, J shed 11 bases, and the junction held 8 bases outside the gene matches. This CDR3 comprises 13 residues. Looked up from germline, CDR1 is SGHRS and CDR2 is YFSETQ. CDR3 sequence reads: CASSDQTGGKAFF. The DNA for the CDR3 is TGCGCCAGCAGCGATCAGACAGGGGGCAAGGCTTTCTTT.

This chain links TRBV19 with TRBJ1-2, with TRBD1 identical over 9 bases. The CDR3 has 18 amino acids. After removal of 4 bases from V and 2 bases from J, the junction contained 14 bases not matched to a gene. Germline CDR1 and CDR2: LNHDA and SQIVND (reference sequence). As DNA, the CDR3 is TGTGCCAGTAGTAACTTGCCGGGACAGGGAGGACGGAACTATGGCTACACCTTC. Amino acid sequence: CASSNLPGQGGRNYGYTF.

This chain links TRBV6-6 with TRBJ1-3; possibly TRBD1 for D (5 bases). The CDR3 is made up of 13 amino acids. Germline V gives CDR1 MNHNY, CDR2 SVGAGI (reference sequence). Trimming left V 6 bases short and J 4 bases short, with 10 bases between. The CDR3 spells CASRGAFGNTIYF. Written as DNA, the CDR3 is TGTGCCAGCAGAGGGGCCTTCGGAAACACCATATATTTT.

V usage is TRBV7-9 and J usage is TRBJ1-3, with 7 bases that match TRBD1. Germline CDR1 is SEHNR and CDR2 is FQNEAQ (reference sequence). The CDR3 extends over 14 amino acids. Losses at the gene ends were 0 bases for V and 7 bases for J; bases not matched to a gene: 3. The CDR3 loop reads CASSLAAGGNTIYF. CDR3 DNA: TGTGCCAGCAGCTTAGCGGCAGGGGGGAACACCATATATTTT.

The chain combines TRBV15 with TRBJ2-3; 13 positions agree with TRBD2. Germline-derived CDR1 and CDR2 are LNHNV and YYDKDF (reference sequence). Trimming at V came to 0 bases and at J to 0 bases, leaving 9 bases not matched to a gene. The CDR3 is 20 amino acids. In DNA, the CDR3 is TGTGCCACCAGCAGAGATAGCAGGACTAGCGGGAGCCCTAGCACAGATACGCAGTATTTT. Translated, it gives CATSRDSRTSGSPSTDTQYF.

The chain uses TRBV10-1 and TRBJ2-3; 9 bases are a match to TRBD2. Per the germline V gene, CDR1 is WNHNN and CDR2 is SYGVQD (reference sequence). Trimming cost V 3 bases and J 6 bases; bases outside gene matches: 16. This CDR3 has 18 residues. The CDR3 protein is CASSEYPPGASGDDTQYF. Here the CDR3 DNA reads TGCGCCAGCAGTGAATATCCTCCTGGGGCTAGCGGGGATGATACGCAGTATTTT.

This sequence joins TRBV6-5 and TRBJ2-1, with TRBD1 identical over 7 bases. Germline V gene sequence: CDR1 MNHEY, CDR2 SVGAGI. V was clipped by 5 bases and J by 2 bases; unmatched bases: 3. CDR3 length: 14 amino acids. The CDR3: CASSLDRAYNEQFF. As DNA, the CDR3 is TGTGCCAGCAGTCTTGACAGGGCCTACAATGAGCAGTTCTTC.

The chain links TRBV7-6 to TRBJ2-2; a possible D gene is TRBD2 (5 bases). There are 15 residues in the CDR3. The germline V gene has CDR1 SGHVS and CDR2 FNYEAQ. The V gene lost 2 bases and the J gene lost 5 bases, with 12 bases spanning the gap. Written as DNA, the CDR3 is TGTGCCAGCAGCTTAATTGTAGCGCCGACCGGGGAGCTGTTTTTT. Its translation: CASSLIVAPTGELFF.

This rearrangement joins TRBV9 to TRBJ2-5, with TRBD2 identical over 7 bases. Trimming removed 3 bases from V and 5 bases from J; junction bases left unmatched: 10. The CDR3 totals 15 residues. Germline V gene data show CDR1 as SGDLS and CDR2 as YYNGEE. In DNA form, the CDR3 reads TGTGCCAGCAGCGCCAGCAGTGGGAGGGAGGAGACCCAGTACTTC. Protein product: CASSASSGREETQYF.

The chain joins TRBV27 to TRBJ2-3; no clear D. From germline, CDR1 is MNHEY and CDR2 SMNVEV (reference sequence). This CDR3 comprises 16 residues. V lost 7 bases, J lost 0 bases, and 17 bases lay in between. This CDR3 reads CASTRRFQLSTDTQYF. The CDR3 nucleotides are TGTGCCAGCACGAGGAGATTCCAGCTGAGCACAGATACGCAGTATTTT.

The chain couples TRBV4-2 to TRBJ2-5, with a possible D match to TRBD2 (6 bases). Trimming pared 0 bases from V and 5 bases from J, leaving 10 bases between. The length of the CDR3 is 14 residues. Germline V gene sequence: CDR1 LGHNA, CDR2 YNFKEQ. The CDR3 DNA sequence: TGTGCCAGCAGCCAAGACTCGGGGAGGGAGACCCAGTACTTC. This translates into CASSQDSGRETQYF.